Listed here is a single TCR beta chain. The data derive from a study of blood T cell repertoires in COVID-19. About the research overall: Samples came from the United States, Italy and Spain, spanning acute and convalescent COVID-19. T cells, B-cell-depleted T cells, or PBMCs supplied cDNA or gDNA.

Authors' methods: Amplifying reference gene primers gave estimates of nucleated cell counts. The repertoire was sequenced with immunoSEQ multiplex PCR; TCRdb's copy has only in-frame clones and lacks some. V and J calls and clone size are those listed in that table; D and trimming were worked out from the DNA. This sample has just over 150,000 clones, with 85% found just once. The CDR3 spans 16 residues. V trimming: 0 bases; J trimming: 6 bases; junction bases outside the gene matches: 7. Per germline, CDR1 SGDLS and CDR2 YYNGEE. This clonotype was sampled from a human donor with acute or convalescent COVID-19. The donor label of this sample is uncertain. The material sequenced was peripheral blood. This chain links TRBV9 with TRBJ1-4; 8 nucleotides align to TRBD1. Here the CDR3 reads CASSVGVTGGDEKLFF. The DNA for the CDR3 is TGTGCCAGCAGCGTAGGTGTTACAGGGGGGGATGAAAAACTGTTTTTT.